The next 32 T cell receptor beta chains were all read from a single sample in a study of T cell responses to AZD1222 COVID-19 vaccine. The repertoire was sequenced with immunoSEQ multiplex PCR; TCRdb's copy has only in-frame clones and lacks some. The sample has fewer than 150,000 clones, about 89% seen once. The input for sequencing was peripheral blood, taken 28 days after the second AZD1222 dose. The receptors were gathered from an adult who received the AZD1222 COVID-19 vaccine.

The chain joins TRBV6-5 to TRBJ1-5; no clear D gene. V dropped 0 bases and J dropped 0 bases, with 6 bases sitting between them. CDR1 is MNHEY, CDR2 SVGAGI, per germline. This CDR3 contains 15 residues. The CDR3 is CASSYSLNSNQPQHF. In DNA form, the CDR3 reads TGTGCCAGCAGTTACTCGCTTAATAGCAATCAGCCCCAGCATTTT.

V gene TRBV10-3 combines with J gene TRBJ2-7; 7 bases map to TRBD1. This CDR3 has 14 residues. The germline gives CDR1 ENHRY, CDR2 SYGVKD. After removal of 0 bases from V and 7 bases from J, the junction contained 6 bases not matched to a gene. The CDR3 region has the DNA TGTGCCATCAGTGAGTCGGCAGGGGGTAGGGAGCAGTACTTC. Translating it yields CAISESAGGREQYF.

The chain carries TRBV6-1 and TRBJ1-2; D possibly corresponds to TRBD1 (5 bases). The V end lost 0 bases, the J end lost 2 bases, and 7 bases lay between the germline ends. The CDR3 sequence is 14 residues long. The germline gives CDR1 MNHNS, CDR2 SASEGT. CDR3 sequence: CASSEARQNYGYTF. The CDR3 nucleotides read TGTGCCAGCAGTGAAGCAAGACAGAACTATGGCTACACCTTC.

Here the CDR3 DNA reads TGTGCCAGCAGTGACTCGAGAGCGGGAGACTCCTACAATGAGCAGTTCTTC. The encoded protein is CASSDSRAGDSYNEQFF. The chain has TRBV6-4 and TRBJ2-1; TRBD2 matches 8 bases. This CDR3 has 17 amino acids. The V and J ends lost 0 bases and 0 bases, in that order; junction bases with no gene match: 4. CDR1 MRHNA and CDR2 SNTAGT come from the germline V gene.

This clone was detected only once. J is TRBJ1-4 and V is TRBV11-2; the D gene is possibly TRBD1 (6 bases). The length of the CDR3 is 14 residues. V was clipped by 5 bases and J by 8 bases, with 15 bases between them. CDR1 and CDR2 (germline): SGHAT, FQNNGV. CDR3 protein: CASSLTGIGEKLFF. Here the CDR3 DNA reads TGTGCCAGCAGCCTCACAGGGATCGGCGAAAAACTGTTTTTT. The variable domain in full, completed from reference TRBV11-2 and TRBJ1-4, reads EAGVAQSPRYKIIEKRQSVAFWCNPISGHATLYWYQQILGQGPKLLIQFQNNGVVDDSQLPKDRFSAERLKGVDSTLKIQPAKLEDSAVYLCASSLTGIGEKLFFGSGTQLSVL.

The chain is built from TRBV24-1 and TRBJ1-5; D unclear. In germline, CDR1 is KGHDR, CDR2 SFDVKD. The CDR3 contains 12 residues. V shed 4 bases and J shed 9 bases, with 9 bases lying between them. This CDR3 is CATSDPAGPQHF. Written as DNA, the CDR3 is TGTGCCACCAGTGACCCCGCGGGGCCCCAGCATTTT.

This clone has only one observation. The J gene is TRBJ2-7, the V gene TRBV15, with TRBD1 identical over 8 bases. Germline-derived CDR1 and CDR2 are LNHNV and YYDKDF (reference sequence). V shed 0 bases, J shed 3 bases, and the junction held 7 bases outside the gene matches. The CDR3 length is 16 residues. The CDR3 sequence is CATSRDRTGLSYEQYF. The CDR3 coding sequence is TGTGCCACCAGCAGAGATAGGACAGGGCTTAGCTACGAGCAGTACTTC.

V is TRBV6-4 and J is TRBJ2-7; TRBD2 matches 9 bases. With V trimmed by 9 bases and J by 6 bases, 18 bases remained unmatched. Germline V gene sequence: CDR1 MRHNA, CDR2 SNTAGT. There are 16 residues in the CDR3. The CDR3 coding sequence is TGTGCCAGGAAATCTTTAGCGGGAGATACCTTCGGCGAGCAGTACTTC. Residues: CARKSLAGDTFGEQYF.

The V and J genes are TRBV6-6 and TRBJ1-1; a weak D match, TRBD1 (6 bases). With 6 bases removed from V and 5 bases from J, the gap between germline ends came to 19 bases. CDR1 and CDR2 (germline): MNHNY, SVGAGI (reference sequence). CDR3 size: 15 residues. CDR3 nucleotides: TGTGCCAGCAGGCCCGAGGGAGGGGGACGGACTGAAGCTTTCTTT. This encodes CASRPEGGGRTEAFF.

A note on this clone: A read error may produce the germline difference seen at one junction end. The gene calls are TRBV11-2 and TRBJ2-7; possibly TRBD2 for D (6 bases). The CDR3 sequence is 12 residues long. CDR1 and CDR2 (germline): SGHAT, FQNNGV. The CDR3 coding sequence is TGTGCCAGCAGATTAGGGACTTCCGAGCAGTACTTC. Protein sequence: CASRLGTSEQYF.

The chain recombines TRBV7-2 with TRBJ2-1; D ambiguous. Germline V gene data show CDR1 as SGHTA and CDR2 as FQGNSA. With 5 bases removed from V and 8 bases from J, the gap between germline ends came to 13 bases. This CDR3 region has 13 residues. In DNA, the CDR3 is TGTGCCAGCAGCCCCTACACCGTCGATGAGCAGTTCTTC. This translates into CASSPYTVDEQFF. Together with reference TRBV7-2 and TRBJ2-1, the CDR3 gives the full variable domain: GAGVSQSPSNKVTEKGKDVELRCDPISGHTALYWYRQSLGQGLEFLIYFQGNSAPDKSGLPSDRFSAERTGGSVSTLTIQRTQQEDSAVYLCASSPYTVDEQFFGPGTRLTVL.

J is TRBJ1-2 and V is TRBV5-5, with unresolved D. The CDR3 sequence is 14 residues long. Germline CDR1 is SGHKS and CDR2 is YYEKEE (reference sequence). V gave up 0 bases and J gave up 3 bases, with 9 bases separating them. The DNA of the CDR3 is TGTGCCAGCAGCTTGGAGGGTGGGCACTATGGCTACACCTTC. It specifies CASSLEGGHYGYTF.

V gene TRBV4-1 combines with J gene TRBJ2-5; D may be TRBD2 (5 bases). V was cut by 4 bases and J by 4 bases, with 16 bases left in between. Germline CDR1 reads MGHRA; CDR2 reads YSYEKL. The CDR3 runs 15 residues. The CDR3 is CASSPSGPGIETQYF. The DNA of the CDR3 is TGCGCCAGCAGCCCCTCTGGGCCCGGGATAGAGACCCAGTACTTC.

The V gene is TRBV21-1, the J gene TRBJ1-1; the table assigns TRBD1, which was not confirmed against the DNA. TRBV21-1 is noted as a pseudogene. This CDR3 has 15 amino acids. As DNA, the CDR3 is TGTGCCAGCAGCATGCCGGGACAGGGGGGTACTGAAGCTTTCTTT. Translation gives CASSMPGQGGTEAFF.

The chain has TRBV19 and TRBJ2-1; 11 bases fit TRBD2. V gave up 5 bases and J gave up 5 bases; unmatched junction bases: 5. This CDR3 is built from 15 residues. CDR1 is LNHDA, CDR2 SQIVND, per germline (reference sequence). The CDR3 region has the DNA TGTGCCAGTAGTTGGCTAGCGGGAGGAGACAATGAGCAGTTCTTC. Amino acids: CASSWLAGGDNEQFF.

The sample holds one count of this clone. The CDR3 region is CASSSRLAGGSSGELFF. The DNA of the CDR3 is TGTGCCAGCAGCTCTCGACTAGCGGGAGGGTCATCCGGGGAGCTGTTTTTT. V and J are TRBV5-4 and TRBJ2-2, with 14 bases matching TRBD2. This CDR3 is 17 amino acids long. The V gene end was trimmed by 3 bases and the J gene end by 6 bases; junction bases not matched to a gene: 7. Looked up from germline, CDR1 is SGHNT and CDR2 is YYREEE (reference sequence).

V usage is TRBV5-5 and J usage is TRBJ1-5, with 9 bases lining up with TRBD1. CDR1 and CDR2 (germline): SGHKS, YYEKEE (reference sequence). There are 15 residues in the CDR3. The ends lost 0 bases at V and 6 bases at J; junction bases unmatched: 4. The CDR3 sequence is CASSLEQGAGQPQHF. In DNA, the CDR3 is TGTGCCAGCAGCTTGGAACAGGGGGCGGGTCAGCCCCAGCATTTT.

V gene TRBV13 combines with J gene TRBJ2-1; TRBD2 matches at 12 bases. Per germline, CDR1 PRHDT and CDR2 FYEKMQ (reference sequence). This CDR3 has 15 amino acids. With V trimmed by 4 bases and J by 7 bases, 5 bases remained unmatched. The CDR3: CASSSGTSGFNEQFF. The CDR3 DNA follows: TGTGCCAGCAGCTCCGGGACTAGCGGGTTTAATGAGCAGTTCTTC.

As DNA, the CDR3 is TGTGCCTGGGGGGACCGTACCTCCTACGAGCAGTACTTC. It is translated as CAWGDRTSYEQYF. The chain combines TRBV30 with TRBJ2-7; either TRBD1 or TRBD2 may fit D (5 bases each). Germline V gene sequence: CDR1 GTSNPN, CDR2 SVGIG (reference sequence). The CDR3 is made up of 13 amino acids. V lost 5 bases and J lost 0, with 11 bases in between. Full variable domain (outside the CDR3, taken from reference TRBV30 and TRBJ2-7): SQTIHQWPATLVQPVGSPLSLECTVEGTSNPNLYWYRQAAGRGLQLLFYSVGIGQISSEVPQNLSASRPQDRQFILSSKKLLLSDSGFYLCAWGDRTSYEQYFGPGTRLTVT.

The chain recombines TRBV19 with TRBJ1-3; D is ambiguous. Germline V gene sequence: CDR1 LNHDA, CDR2 SQIVND (reference sequence). The CDR3 runs 13 residues. The germline V and J ends were trimmed by 6 bases and 5 bases, with 11 bases remaining between them. The CDR3 reads CASRPETRNTIYF. The CDR3 DNA reads as TGTGCCAGTAGGCCAGAAACCAGAAACACCATATATTTT.

The count of this clone is one. This sequence joins TRBV6-6 and TRBJ2-7; 9 bases line up with TRBD1. CDR1 and CDR2 from the germline V gene are MNHNY and SVGAGI (reference sequence). V was pared by 6 bases and J by 4 bases, with 4 bases of the junction left unmatched. The CDR3 contains 13 residues. The CDR3 sequence is CASRGTGRYEQYF. CDR3 DNA sequence: TGTGCCAGCAGGGGGACAGGGCGTTACGAGCAGTACTTC.

The V call is TRBV29-1, the J call TRBJ1-1; possibly TRBD1 for D (5 bases). Germline V CDR1 and CDR2: SQVTM, ANQGSEA. Trimming took off 6 bases at V and 6 bases at J, with 14 bases between the two ends. The CDR3 is 12 amino acids. DNA of the CDR3: TGCAGCGTCGTCCGGGGAGGGGCTGAAGCTTTCTTT. This sequence encodes CSVVRGGAEAFF. The full variable domain, with the rest looked up from reference TRBV29-1 and TRBJ1-1, is SAVISQKPSRDICQRGTSLTIQCQVDSQVTMMFWYRQQPGQSLTLIATANQGSEATYESGFVIDKFPISRPNLTFSTLTVSNMSPEDSSIYLCSVVRGGAEAFFGQGTRLTVV.

The chain links TRBV6-5 to TRBJ1-3; no clear D gene. Germline lookup yields CDR1 MNHEY and CDR2 SVGAGI. V was shortened by 2 bases and J by 4 bases, with 12 bases between the two germline ends. CDR3 size: 15 residues. The chain's CDR3 is CASSYRLDQGNTIYF. CDR3 nucleotide sequence: TGTGCCAGCAGTTACCGGCTGGACCAGGGAAACACCATATATTTT.

This clone was seen once. V is TRBV5-1 and J is TRBJ2-3; no reliable D call. The CDR3 extends over 15 amino acids. V was clipped by 0 bases and J by 8 bases, with 16 bases between them. Germline lookup yields CDR1 SGHRS and CDR2 YFSETQ. CDR3 protein: CASSLAGSSLGTQYF. The CDR3 nucleotides are TGCGCCAGCAGCTTGGCCGGAAGTTCACTGGGTACGCAGTATTTT.

This clone was detected only a few times. The chain recombines TRBV7-9 with TRBJ2-7, with D possibly TRBD2 on 7 matching bases. With 1 base removed from V and 5 bases from J, the gap between germline ends came to 12 bases. The CDR3 spans 14 residues. Germline assignment: CDR1 SEHNR and CDR2 FQNEAQ (reference sequence). The CDR3: CASSLVGGGNEQYF. The CDR3 coding sequence is TGTGCCAGCAGCTTAGTAGGGGGAGGGAACGAGCAGTACTTC. Full variable domain (rest looked up from reference TRBV7-9 and TRBJ2-7): DTGVSQNPRHKITKRGQNVTFRCDPISEHNRLYWYRQTLGQGPEFLTYFQNEAQLEKSRLLSDRFSAERPKGSFSTLEIQRTEQGDSAMYLCASSLVGGGNEQYFGPGTRLTVT.

J is TRBJ1-1 and V is TRBV7-9; D is ambiguous. In germline, CDR1 is SEHNR, CDR2 FQNEAQ (reference sequence). The CDR3 is 14 residues long. Trimming shortened V by 5 bases and J by 2 bases, and 12 bases separated the two germline ends. CDR3 DNA: TGTGCCAGCAGCCCCGGACCCGCCAACACTGAAGCTTTCTTT. It specifies CASSPGPANTEAFF.

The V and J genes are TRBV6-5 and TRBJ1-3; D remains unclear. This CDR3 contains 11 residues. Looked up from germline, CDR1 is MNHEY and CDR2 is SVGAGI. The ends were cut back, 7 bases at V and 7 bases at J, with 8 bases in the middle. This chain's CDR3 is CASTGGNTIYF. The DNA for the CDR3 is TGTGCCAGCACGGGAGGGAACACCATATATTTT.

This clone was seen a single time. The chain has TRBV7-9 and TRBJ2-1, with 8 bases matching TRBD1. With V trimmed by 5 bases and J by 4 bases, 4 bases remained unmatched. Germline CDR1 reads SEHNR; CDR2 reads FQNEAQ (reference sequence). The CDR3 extends over 14 amino acids. In DNA form, the CDR3 reads TGTGCCAGCAGCCTGGGGACAGGATACAATGAGCAGTTCTTC. As protein: CASSLGTGYNEQFF.

CDR3 loop: CASSPRTGAFNQPQHF. CDR3 sequence (DNA): TGTGCCAGCAGTCCCCGGACAGGAGCCTTCAATCAGCCCCAGCATTTT. The chain couples TRBV27 to TRBJ1-5; TRBD1 matches at 7 bases. The CDR3 covers 16 residues. CDR1 and CDR2 (germline): MNHEY, SMNVEV (reference sequence). Trimming cost V 5 bases and J 3 bases; bases outside gene matches: 10.

The chain carries TRBV15 and TRBJ1-4; D is unresolved. The CDR3 is 14 residues long. The V gene lost 1 base and the J gene lost 7 bases, with 10 bases spanning the gap. Germline loops: CDR1 LNHNV, CDR2 YYDKDF (reference sequence). CDR3 protein: CATSRAGFGEKLFF. CDR3 DNA: TGTGCCACCAGCAGAGCCGGATTTGGTGAAAAACTGTTTTTT.

This chain uses TRBV18 with TRBJ2-6, with a weak D call TRBD2 (5 bases). CDR3 length: 15 residues. V was clipped by 0 bases and J by 4 bases, with 7 bases between them. The germline gives CDR1 KGHSH, CDR2 LQKENI. This chain's CDR3 is CASSPPGSGANVLTF. The CDR3 nucleotides read TGTGCCAGCTCACCACCGGGGAGCGGGGCCAACGTCCTGACTTTC.

This clone occurred a few times. The gene calls are TRBV6-5 and TRBJ2-7; 10 nucleotides line up with TRBD1. Germline loops: CDR1 MNHEY, CDR2 SVGAGI. This CDR3 contains 15 residues. V was clipped by 4 bases and J by 2 bases; unmatched bases: 5. CDR3 coding DNA: TGTGCCAGCAGTTGGCGGACAGGGGGGACCTACGAGCAGTACTTC. Its translation: CASSWRTGGTYEQYF.